A single sample is the source of the 17 T cell receptor beta chains below, sequenced in a study of cytomegalovirus exposure and HLA in healthy donors. The PCR contained 60 Vbeta and 13 Jbeta primers. The repertoire was sequenced with immunoSEQ multiplex PCR; TCRdb's copy has only in-frame clones and lacks some. The table includes more than 110,000 clones, roughly 75% detected once. Sequencing was performed on PBMCs. These receptors were obtained from a man aged 40-50 years in good health and CMV-seropositive.

This clone was observed once. This chain joins TRBV4-3 and TRBJ2-3; D not resolved. V shed 5 bases and J shed 2 bases, with 11 bases lying between them. The CDR3 has 14 residues. The V gene's germline CDR1 is LGHNA and CDR2 YSLEER. CDR3 nucleotides: TGCGCCAGCAGCGTCCGTCAACTCACAGATACGCAGTATTTT. This gives the protein CASSVRQLTDTQYF.

The V and J genes are TRBV15 and TRBJ1-1; 10 bases align to TRBD1. V gave up 8 bases and J gave up 8 bases; unmatched junction bases: 11. The germline CDR1 and CDR2 sequences are LNHNV and YYDKDF (reference sequence). This CDR3 region has 14 residues. The CDR3 sequence is CATFGKTGGAEAFF. In DNA, the CDR3 is TGTGCCACCTTCGGGAAGACAGGGGGCGCCGAAGCTTTCTTT. The full variable domain, with the rest looked up from reference TRBV15 and TRBJ1-1, is DAMVIQNPRYQVTQFGKPVTLSCSQTLNHNVMYWYQQKSSQAPKLLFHYYDKDFNNEADTPDNFQSRRPNTSFCFLDIRSPGLGDTAMYLCATFGKTGGAEAFFGQGTRLTVV.

The chain recombines TRBV4-1 with TRBJ2-3; D possibly corresponds to TRBD1 (6 bases). V was clipped by 0 bases and J by 5 bases, with 15 bases between them. CDR1 MGHRA and CDR2 YSYEKL come from the germline V gene. The CDR3 spans 16 residues. CDR3 region: CASSQEGAGVGDTQYF. The CDR3 bases are TGCGCCAGCAGCCAAGAGGGGGCAGGGGTTGGAGATACGCAGTATTTT.

The chain is built from TRBV5-6 and TRBJ1-5, with 8 positions matching TRBD1. The CDR3 has 15 amino acids. CDR1 SGHDT and CDR2 YYEEEE come from the germline V gene. After removal of 3 bases from V and 6 bases from J, the junction contained 8 bases not matched to a gene. The chain's CDR3 is CASSSDREEGQPQHF. The CDR3 bases are TGTGCCAGCAGCTCGGACAGGGAGGAAGGTCAGCCCCAGCATTTT.

V usage is TRBV6-1 and J usage is TRBJ1-2, with D unclear. The germline CDR1 and CDR2 sequences are MNHNS and SASEGT. The CDR3 loop spans 14 amino acids. V lost 6 bases and J 3 bases, leaving 14 bases between the germline ends. CDR3 region: CASRTDWIDYGYTF. CDR3 DNA sequence: TGTGCCAGCAGGACCGACTGGATTGACTATGGCTACACCTTC.

The chain is built from TRBV7-2 and TRBJ2-5; 9 bases agree with TRBD1. V lost 4 bases and J lost 5; bases outside the gene matches: 5. The CDR3 contains 14 residues. The germline V gene has CDR1 SGHTA and CDR2 FQGNSA. CDR3 sequence (DNA): TGTGCCAGCAGCTCATCCGGACAGGGGGAGACCCAGTACTTC. The encoded protein is CASSSSGQGETQYF.

The chain is built from TRBV9 and TRBJ2-3; D call uncertain. The CDR3 spans 14 residues. The germline gives CDR1 SGDLS, CDR2 YYNGEE. Trimming stripped 0 bases from V and 5 bases from J, with 10 bases between. CDR3 nucleotide sequence: TGTGCCAGCAGCGTAGTTGCGTCTTTAGATACGCAGTATTTT. Translated, it gives CASSVVASLDTQYF.

V and J are TRBV12-5 and TRBJ2-2, with TRBD1 matching 7 bases. Germline V gene data show CDR1 as LGHNT and CDR2 as FRNRAP. Trimming cost V 2 bases and J 1 base; bases outside gene matches: 13. The CDR3 loop spans 19 amino acids. This chain's CDR3 is CASGLLLHNRDRNTGELFF. The CDR3 DNA reads TGTGCTAGTGGTTTGCTCTTACATAACCGGGACAGGAACACCGGGGAGCTGTTTTTT.

The rearrangement uses TRBV4-3 and TRBJ1-1; possibly TRBD1 for D (6 bases). Germline-derived CDR1 and CDR2 are LGHNA and YSLEER. The length of the CDR3 is 16 residues. With 0 bases removed from V and 2 bases from J, the gap between germline ends came to 13 bases. CDR3: CASSQDHWGQNTEAFF. In nucleotides, the CDR3 is TGCGCCAGCAGCCAAGATCACTGGGGGCAAAACACTGAAGCTTTCTTT.

The chain joins TRBV30 to TRBJ2-5, with 9 bases fitting TRBD2. CDR1 is GTSNPN, CDR2 SVGIG, per germline (reference sequence). This CDR3 has 13 residues. The V gene end was trimmed by 6 bases and the J gene end by 2 bases; junction bases not matched to a gene: 4. The CDR3 DNA sequence: TGTGCCTGTGGGCTAGCGGGGCAAGAGACCCAGTACTTC. It codes for CACGLAGQETQYF.

The chain combines TRBV23-1 with TRBJ2-7, with TRBD1 matching over 8 bases. TRBV23-1 is an ORF for which the function is uncertain. The CDR3 length is 16 residues. V lost 4 bases, J lost 0 bases, and 8 bases stayed unmatched. The CDR3 DNA follows: TGCGCCAGCAGTCTTGTAGGACAGGGTCCCTCCTACGAGCAGTACTTC. This codes for CASSLVGQGPSYEQYF.

The V and J genes are TRBV11-3 and TRBJ1-2; 7 nucleotides match TRBD1. The ends lost 0 bases at V and 2 bases at J; junction bases unmatched: 12. The CDR3 is 18 amino acids. The germline gives CDR1 SGHNT, CDR2 YENEEA. The CDR3 DNA follows: TGTGCCAGCAGCTTAGAAACCTCTTCGAGGGGGCGAAACTATGGCTACACCTTC. Protein: CASSLETSSRGRNYGYTF.

The V and J genes are TRBV5-1 and TRBJ2-7, with D possibly matching TRBD2 (5 bases). Germline V lookup: CDR1 SGHRS, CDR2 YFSETQ. Trimming stripped 1 base from V and 4 bases from J, with 12 bases between. The CDR3 totals 14 residues. The CDR3 loop is CASSLTSSLYEQYF. CDR3 nucleotide sequence: TGCGCCAGCAGCTTGACTAGTTCCCTTTACGAGCAGTACTTC.

The chain is built from TRBV4-2 and TRBJ2-5, with D possibly TRBD2 on 5 matching bases. The germline V gene has CDR1 LGHNA and CDR2 YNFKEQ. The CDR3 covers 18 residues. V was trimmed by 1 base and J by 1 base, leaving 19 bases between them. Here the CDR3 reads CASSQGRVGRRSQETQYF. The CDR3 DNA reads TGTGCCAGCAGCCAAGGGCGGGTAGGAAGGCGAAGCCAAGAGACCCAGTACTTC.

V and J are TRBV27 and TRBJ2-7, with TRBD2 identical over 13 bases. There are 16 residues in the CDR3. The germline gives CDR1 MNHEY, CDR2 SMNVEV (reference sequence). V dropped 5 bases and J dropped 0; count of bases not matched to a gene: 4. The CDR3 coding sequence is TGTGCCAGCAGTCTGGGGACTAGCGGGGCCTCCTACGAGCAGTACTTC. Translation gives CASSLGTSGASYEQYF.

Written as DNA, the CDR3 is TGTGCCTGGAGTGAGGCGGATTCAGATACGCAGTATTTT. Protein product: CAWSEADSDTQYF. V usage is TRBV30 and J usage is TRBJ2-3; D gene unclear. V was cut by 1 base and J by 4 bases, with 9 bases left in between. From germline, CDR1 is GTSNPN and CDR2 SVGIG (reference sequence). The CDR3 consists of 13 residues. Combining the CDR3 with reference TRBV30 and TRBJ2-3 gives the whole variable domain SQTIHQWPATLVQPVGSPLSLECTVEGTSNPNLYWYRQAAGRGLQLLFYSVGIGQISSEVPQNLSASRPQDRQFILSSKKLLLSDSGFYLCAWSEADSDTQYFGPGTRLTVL.

The J gene is TRBJ1-2, the V gene TRBV2; D is undetermined. Trimming pared 3 bases from V and 5 bases from J, leaving 10 bases between. The CDR3 runs to 13 residues. Germline V lookup: CDR1 SNHLY, CDR2 FYNNEI. The chain's CDR3 is CASSDEGRYGYTF. As DNA, the CDR3 is TGTGCCAGCAGTGATGAGGGAAGGTATGGCTACACCTTC. The full variable domain, rest sourced from reference TRBV2 and TRBJ1-2, is EPEVTQTPSHQVTQMGQEVILRCVPISNHLYFYWYRQILGQKVEFLVSFYNNEISEKSEIFDDQFSVERPDGSNFTLKIRSTKLEDSAMYFCASSDEGRYGYTFGSGTRLTVV.